These 28 T cell receptor beta chains originate from one sample sequenced in a study of Ad26.COV2.S vaccination and SARS-CoV-2 variants. Treatment in this sample: some 19 received Ad26.COV2.S at low or high dose, single or two shots; five or six received placebo; per-sample allocation not given. Day 63 after the first vaccine or placebo injection was the time point for sampling. The protocol was immunoSEQ multiplex PCR, while the TCRdb copy is restricted to in-frame clones and leaves out a portion. The sample has 350,000 to 450,000 clones, around 91% seen once. The sequencing used peripheral blood, collected in a trial of Ad26.COV2.S vaccine versus placebo. Receptors were obtained from a person aged 18-60 years who received the Ad26.COV2.S COVID-19 vaccine or a placebo.

CDR3 sequence (DNA): TGTGCCAGCAGTGTAGGGGACACTGAAGCTTTCTTT. Amino acid sequence: CASSVGDTEAFF. The chain couples TRBV2 to TRBJ1-1, with TRBD1 as a possible D gene (5 bases). This CDR3 has 12 amino acids. V gave up 4 bases and J gave up 3 bases, with 6 bases separating them. Germline-derived CDR1 and CDR2 are SNHLY and FYNNEI. The full variable domain, rest sourced from reference TRBV2 and TRBJ1-1, is EPEVTQTPSHQVTQMGQEVILRCVPISNHLYFYWYRQILGQKVEFLVSFYNNEISEKSEIFDDQFSVERPDGSNFTLKIRSTKLEDSAMYFCASSVGDTEAFFGQGTRLTVV.

The chain employs TRBV7-2 and TRBJ2-1; D gene uncertain. The germline V and J ends were trimmed by 5 bases and 6 bases, with 20 bases remaining between them. Germline assignment: CDR1 SGHTA and CDR2 FQGNSA. There are 16 residues in the CDR3. The CDR3 nucleotides are TGTGCCAGCAGCCCGGACCTCGCGCGAAGTTTCAATGAGCAGTTCTTC. This codes for CASSPDLARSFNEQFF.

The rearrangement joins TRBV5-5 to TRBJ1-1; no definite D call. CDR1 is SGHKS and CDR2 is YYEKEE in the germline V gene (reference sequence). This CDR3 is built from 15 residues. With 2 bases removed from V and 0 bases from J, the gap between germline ends came to 11 bases. The CDR3 DNA reads TGTGCCAGCAGCTTAAAGACCGCGATGAACACTGAAGCTTTCTTT. Protein: CASSLKTAMNTEAFF.

The CDR3 reads CASMEGKSNQPQHF. Written as DNA, the CDR3 is TGTGCCAGCATGGAGGGAAAGAGCAATCAGCCCCAGCATTTT. This chain links TRBV2 with TRBJ1-5; no clear D gene. Germline loops: CDR1 SNHLY, CDR2 FYNNEI. V lost 7 bases to trimming and J lost 1 base, with 11 bases between them. This CDR3 has 14 amino acids.

This chain connects TRBV27 to TRBJ1-1; maybe TRBD1 (6 bases). CDR3 size: 17 residues. In germline, CDR1 is MNHEY, CDR2 SMNVEV (reference sequence). Trimming left V 0 bases short and J 6 bases short, with 20 bases between. For the CDR3, the DNA is TGTGCCAGCAGTTTATCCCCCGGGACAAGTCTATCTTCTGAAGCTTTCTTT. Translating it yields CASSLSPGTSLSSEAFF.

V and J are TRBV2 and TRBJ1-1; the D is unclear. The CDR3 consists of 14 residues. Per germline, CDR1 SNHLY and CDR2 FYNNEI. V lost 2 bases and J 8 bases, leaving 15 bases between the germline ends. The CDR3 coding sequence is TGTGCCAGCAGTGAACGTGGTGGGATAACCGAAGCTTTCTTT. Translation: CASSERGGITEAFF.

The V gene is TRBV2, the J gene TRBJ2-3; 14 nucleotides agree with TRBD2. Germline-derived CDR1 and CDR2 are SNHLY and FYNNEI. V shed 10 bases and J 6 bases; nucleotides not matched to a gene: 18. The CDR3 loop spans 18 amino acids. The CDR3 nucleotides are TGTGCCATACAGGGGGTTGGGACTAGCGGGAGCCCGACGGATACGCAGTATTTT. Translated: CAIQGVGTSGSPTDTQYF.

The V gene is TRBV5-6, the J gene TRBJ1-6, with 9 bases identical to TRBD1. Germline CDR1 SGHDT, CDR2 YYEEEE. CDR3 size: 14 residues. The V gene end was trimmed by 4 bases and the J gene end by 10 bases; junction bases not matched to a gene: 6. CDR3 nucleotides: TGTGCCAGCAGCCTACAGGGGGCAAGATCACCCCTCCACTTT. It translates to CASSLQGARSPLHF.

The V call is TRBV20-1, the J call TRBJ2-3; possibly TRBD1 for D (5 bases). CDR3 length: 10 amino acids. The ends were cut back, 3 bases at V and 8 bases at J, with 6 bases in the middle. In germline, CDR1 is DFQATT, CDR2 SNEGSKA (reference sequence). The chain's CDR3 is CSASDSTQYF. CDR3 coding DNA: TGCAGTGCTAGCGACAGTACGCAGTATTTT.

The chain has TRBV7-9 and TRBJ1-2, with D possibly matching TRBD1 (6 bases). CDR3 length equals 16 residues. The V end was cut by 5 bases, the J end by 3 bases, with 19 bases between. CDR1 and CDR2 (germline): SEHNR, FQNEAQ (reference sequence). The CDR3 region is CASSLTGRGTDYGYTF. CDR3 bases: TGTGCCAGCAGCCTCACCGGGAGGGGGACCGACTATGGCTACACCTTC.

Remarks on this clone: The same CDR3 arises from other DNA sequences in this sample as well. CDR3 in amino acids: CASSPGDGYTF. The CDR3 DNA sequence: TGTGCCAGCTCACCGGGTGATGGCTACACCTTC. The chain joins TRBV18 to TRBJ1-2; D remains unclear. Germline CDR1 and CDR2: KGHSH and LQKENI. V lost 3 bases to trimming and J lost 6 bases, with 5 bases between them. The CDR3 consists of 11 residues.

This clone turned up a few times. The chain has TRBV28 and TRBJ2-7; 9 nucleotides align to TRBD1. V was clipped by 4 bases and J by 7 bases; unmatched bases: 11. This CDR3 spans 15 amino acids. The V gene's germline CDR1 is MDHEN and CDR2 SYDVKM. This chain's CDR3 is CASSWTGTGPDEQYF. Here the CDR3 DNA reads TGTGCCAGCAGTTGGACCGGGACAGGGCCGGATGAGCAGTACTTC. Variable domain in full (rest from reference TRBV28 and TRBJ2-7): DVKVTQSSRYLVKRTGEKVFLECVQDMDHENMFWYRQDPGLGLRLIYFSYDVKMKEKGDIPEGYSVSREKKERFSLILESASTNQTSMYLCASSWTGTGPDEQYFGPGTRLTVT.

CDR3 region: CASSQDWRQETQYF. In DNA form, the CDR3 reads TGTGCCAGCAGCCAAGATTGGAGACAAGAGACCCAGTACTTC. The J gene is TRBJ2-5, the V gene TRBV4-2; D is uncertain. Germline V gene sequence: CDR1 LGHNA, CDR2 YNFKEQ. Trimming stripped 0 bases from V and 2 bases from J, with 7 bases between. This CDR3 is 14 amino acids long.

The CDR3 DNA sequence: TGTGCCAGCCGCCAAAGCGGGAGTTATAAGAATGAGCAGTTCTTC. This encodes CASRQSGSYKNEQFF. The rearrangement uses TRBV7-2 and TRBJ2-1; the match to TRBD2 covers 8 bases. Germline trimming cut 8 bases from V and 7 bases from J; bases unmatched to any gene: 13. CDR3 size: 15 residues. Germline CDR1 SGHTA, CDR2 FQGNSA.

This clone was seen just once. V gene TRBV27 combines with J gene TRBJ2-5; possibly TRBD2 for D (6 bases). This CDR3 comprises 14 residues. Looked up from germline, CDR1 is MNHEY and CDR2 is SMNVEV (reference sequence). The V end lost 3 bases, the J end lost 5 bases, and 13 bases lay between the germline ends. The CDR3 region is CASSFNGGRETQYF. The DNA for the CDR3 is TGTGCCAGCAGTTTTAACGGGGGACGGGAGACCCAGTACTTC.

This clone has just one count. The V gene is TRBV7-2, the J gene TRBJ2-1; 13 nucleotides agree with TRBD2. Trimming took 6 bases from V and 9 from J; bases not matched to a gene: 8. Germline-derived CDR1 and CDR2 are SGHTA and FQGNSA. The CDR3 runs 15 residues. CDR3 in DNA: TGTGCCAGCAGACTCGGACTAGCGGGAGTTGTTGAGCAGTTCTTC. Translated: CASRLGLAGVVEQFF.

The gene calls are TRBV4-1 and TRBJ1-5; D is unclear. This CDR3 region has 13 residues. Trimming removed 4 bases at V and 5 bases at J, with 9 bases between. Germline CDR1 MGHRA, CDR2 YSYEKL. The CDR3 DNA reads TGCGCCAGCAGCCGCCAGGTCGATCAGCCCCAGCATTTT. It is translated as CASSRQVDQPQHF.

The rearrangement joins TRBV7-3 to TRBJ2-5; TRBD2 matches 12 bases. The CDR3 sequence is 17 residues long. Germline CDR1 reads SGHTA; CDR2 reads FQGTGA. After removal of 2 bases from V and 5 bases from J, the junction contained 9 bases not matched to a gene. CDR3 sequence reads: CASSLPRLAGAEETQYF. CDR3 sequence (DNA): TGTGCCAGCAGCTTACCCCGACTAGCGGGAGCTGAGGAGACCCAGTACTTC. The whole variable domain, filled in from reference TRBV7-3 and TRBJ2-5, reads GAGVSQTPSNKVTEKGKYVELRCDPISGHTALYWYRQSLGQGPEFLIYFQGTGAADDSGLPNDRFFAVRPEGSVSTLKIQRTERGDSAVYLCASSLPRLAGAEETQYFGPGTRLLVL.

The V and J genes are TRBV3-1 (or the pseudogene TRBV3-2) and TRBJ2-5, with 15 bases fitting TRBD2. Germline CDR1 is LGHDT and CDR2 is YNNKEL (reference sequence). Trimming took 5 bases from V and 5 from J; bases not matched to a gene: 3. The CDR3 contains 15 residues. The CDR3 here is CASSYGLAGGETQYF. DNA of the CDR3: TGTGCCAGCAGCTACGGACTAGCGGGGGGGGAGACCCAGTACTTC.

This clone appeared a single time. This chain links TRBV4-2 with TRBJ2-3; 12 bases align to TRBD2. V gave up 1 base and J gave up 4 bases; unmatched junction bases: 9. The germline gives CDR1 LGHNA, CDR2 YNFKEQ. This CDR3 comprises 18 residues. The CDR3 region has the DNA TGTGCCAGCAGCCAAGCCGGACTAGCGGGATTGGGTGCAGATACGCAGTATTTT. Residues: CASSQAGLAGLGADTQYF.

The chain uses TRBV29-1 and TRBJ2-7; 8 bases fit TRBD2. With 7 bases clipped from V and 2 bases from J, the junction kept 7 bases outside the gene matches. Looked up from germline, CDR1 is SQVTM and CDR2 is ANQGSEA. CDR3 length: 13 residues. The CDR3 DNA reads as TGCAGCGGAGTACAGCGGGAGACCTACGAGCAGTACTTC. It encodes CSGVQRETYEQYF.

Concerning this clone: The sample contains more than one DNA sequence encoding this CDR3. V gene TRBV28 combines with J gene TRBJ2-2; D not resolved. Germline CDR1 reads MDHEN; CDR2 reads SYDVKM. This CDR3 spans 12 amino acids. Trimming stripped 5 bases from V and 5 bases from J, with 6 bases between. CDR3 DNA: TGTGCCAGCAGTCTCCGGACCGGGGAGCTGTTTTTT. This encodes CASSLRTGELFF.

In this sample, this clone turned up once. The chain carries TRBV27 and TRBJ2-2, with 14 bases that match TRBD2. Germline V gene data show CDR1 as MNHEY and CDR2 as SMNVEV (reference sequence). This CDR3 has 17 residues. Trimming took 5 bases from V and 8 from J; bases not matched to a gene: 10. CDR3 in DNA: TGTGCCAGCAGTCTCTCGCAGGGACTAGCGGGAGTAGGGGAGCTGTTTTTT. It translates to CASSLSQGLAGVGELFF.

The chain has TRBV30 and TRBJ2-7; tentative D call: TRBD1 (5 bases). Germline loops: CDR1 GTSNPN, CDR2 SVGIG (reference sequence). This CDR3 has 12 amino acids. Trimming took 5 bases from V and 4 from J, leaving 12 bases between them. Here the CDR3 DNA reads TGTGCCTGGGGGGCCAGTAGGTACGAGCAGTACTTC. It is translated as CAWGASRYEQYF.

The chain couples TRBV4-1 to TRBJ2-3; D tentatively fits TRBD1 or TRBD2 (6 bases each). CDR1 and CDR2 from the germline V gene are MGHRA and YSYEKL. The CDR3 contains 14 residues. V was trimmed by 8 bases and J by 5 bases, leaving 17 bases between them. The CDR3 coding sequence is TGCGCCAGCCATAGGGGGGCCCTGGGAGATACGCAGTATTTT. Amino acids: CASHRGALGDTQYF.

The chain joins TRBV11-3 to TRBJ2-7, with D possibly being TRBD1 (5 bases). The CDR3 has 14 residues. CDR1 SGHNT and CDR2 YENEEA come from the germline V gene. Trimming removed 3 bases at V and 0 bases at J, with 9 bases between. CDR3 coding DNA: TGTGCCAGCAGCTTTGGCAGGGCCTCCTACGAGCAGTACTTC. It specifies CASSFGRASYEQYF.

The CDR3 bases are TGCGCCAGCAGCTTGGCGACTAGCGGGGCGAACACCGGGGAGCTGTTTTTT. Its protein product is CASSLATSGANTGELFF. The rearrangement joins TRBV5-1 to TRBJ2-2; 11 bases match TRBD2. This CDR3 has 17 residues. With 0 bases clipped from V and 0 bases from J, the junction kept 1 base outside the gene matches. The germline V gene encodes CDR1 SGHRS and CDR2 YFSETQ.

V is TRBV2 and J is TRBJ2-1; 9 bases line up with TRBD2. CDR1 is SNHLY, CDR2 FYNNEI, per germline. CDR3 length: 13 amino acids. V was clipped by 3 bases and J by 9 bases; unmatched bases: 3. CDR3 sequence reads: CASSDQRGAEQFF. The DNA for the CDR3 is TGTGCCAGCAGTGATCAGCGGGGGGCTGAGCAGTTCTTC.